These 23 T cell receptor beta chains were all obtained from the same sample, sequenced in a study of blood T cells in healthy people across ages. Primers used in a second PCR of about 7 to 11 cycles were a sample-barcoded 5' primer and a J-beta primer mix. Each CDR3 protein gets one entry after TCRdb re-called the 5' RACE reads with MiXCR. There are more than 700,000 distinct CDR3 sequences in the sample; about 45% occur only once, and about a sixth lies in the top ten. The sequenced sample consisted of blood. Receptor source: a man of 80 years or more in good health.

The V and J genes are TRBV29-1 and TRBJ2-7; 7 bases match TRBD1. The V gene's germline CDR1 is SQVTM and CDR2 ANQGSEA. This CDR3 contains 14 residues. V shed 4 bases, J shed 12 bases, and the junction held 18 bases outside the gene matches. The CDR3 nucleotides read TGCAGCGTTGGGGCAGGGGGTGTCAAAAACATTCGGTACTTC. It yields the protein CSVGAGGVKNIRYF.

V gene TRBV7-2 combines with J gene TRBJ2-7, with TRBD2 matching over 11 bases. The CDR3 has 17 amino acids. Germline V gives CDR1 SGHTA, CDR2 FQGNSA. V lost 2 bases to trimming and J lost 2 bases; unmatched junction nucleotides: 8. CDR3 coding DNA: TGTGCCAGCAGCTTACTAGCGGGAGGTTCCCTGCCCTACGAGCAGTACTTC. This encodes CASSLLAGGSLPYEQYF.

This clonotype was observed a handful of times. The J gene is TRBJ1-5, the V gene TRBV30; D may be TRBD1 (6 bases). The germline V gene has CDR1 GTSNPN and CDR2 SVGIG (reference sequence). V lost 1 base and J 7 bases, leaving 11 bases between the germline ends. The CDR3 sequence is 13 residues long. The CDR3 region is CAWSEGGPQPQHF. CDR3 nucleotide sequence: TGTGCCTGGAGTGAGGGGGGGCCCCAGCCCCAGCATTTT.

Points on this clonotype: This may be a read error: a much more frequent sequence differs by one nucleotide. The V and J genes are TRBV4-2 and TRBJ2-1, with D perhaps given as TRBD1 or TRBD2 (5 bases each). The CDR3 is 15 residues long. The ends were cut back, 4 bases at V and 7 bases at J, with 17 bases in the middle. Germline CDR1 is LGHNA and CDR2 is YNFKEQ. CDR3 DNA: TGTGCCAGCAGCCGAAACTATTGGGACCAAAATGAGCAGTTCTTC. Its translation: CASSRNYWDQNEQFF.

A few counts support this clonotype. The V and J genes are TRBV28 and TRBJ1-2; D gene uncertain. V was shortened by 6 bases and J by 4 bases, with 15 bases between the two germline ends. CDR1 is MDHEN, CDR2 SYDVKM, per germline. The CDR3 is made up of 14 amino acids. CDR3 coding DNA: TGTGCCAGCAGGTATGCCGGACGGTCCTATGGCTACACCTTC. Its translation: CASRYAGRSYGYTF.

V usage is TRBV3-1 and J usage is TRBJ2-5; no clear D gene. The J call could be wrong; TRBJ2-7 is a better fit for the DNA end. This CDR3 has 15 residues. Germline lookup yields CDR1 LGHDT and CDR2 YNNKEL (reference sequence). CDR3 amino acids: CASSQVWGTGYEQYF. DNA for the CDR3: TGTGCCAGCAGCCAAGTGTGGGGTACCGGCTACGAGCAGTACTTC.

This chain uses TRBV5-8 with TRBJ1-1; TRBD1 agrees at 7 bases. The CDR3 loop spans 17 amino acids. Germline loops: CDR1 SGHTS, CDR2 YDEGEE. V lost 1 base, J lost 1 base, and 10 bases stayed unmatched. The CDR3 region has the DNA TGTGCCAGCAGCTTGTTCCGCGGACAGGCCTGGAACACTGAAGCTTTCTTT. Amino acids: CASSLFRGQAWNTEAFF.

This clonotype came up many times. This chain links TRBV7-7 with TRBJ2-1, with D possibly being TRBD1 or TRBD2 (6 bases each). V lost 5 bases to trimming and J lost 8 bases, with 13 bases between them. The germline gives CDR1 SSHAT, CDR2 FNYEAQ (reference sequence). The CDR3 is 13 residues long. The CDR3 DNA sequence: TGTGCCAGCAGCGTATGGGGGGCAGATGAGCAGTTCTTC. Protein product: CASSVWGADEQFF. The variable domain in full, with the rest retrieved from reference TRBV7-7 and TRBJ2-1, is GAGVSQSPRYKVTKRGQDVTLRCDPISSHATLYWYQQALGQGPEFLTYFNYEAQPDKSGLPSDRFSAERPEGSISTLTIQRTEQRDSAMYRCASSVWGADEQFFGPGTRLTVL.

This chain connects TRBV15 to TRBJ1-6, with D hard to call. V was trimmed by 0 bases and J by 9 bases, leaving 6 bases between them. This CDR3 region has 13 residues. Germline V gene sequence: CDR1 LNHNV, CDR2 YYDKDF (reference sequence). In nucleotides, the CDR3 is TGTGCCACCAGCAGAGATATCCCTTCACCCCTCCACTTT. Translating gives CATSRDIPSPLHF.

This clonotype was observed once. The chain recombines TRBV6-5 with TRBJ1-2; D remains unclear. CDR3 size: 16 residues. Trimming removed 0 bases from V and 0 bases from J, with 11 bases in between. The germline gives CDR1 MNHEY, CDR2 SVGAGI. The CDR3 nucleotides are TGTGCCAGCAGTTACTCGAGGGCGGGTACTAACTATGGCTACACCTTC. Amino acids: CASSYSRAGTNYGYTF.

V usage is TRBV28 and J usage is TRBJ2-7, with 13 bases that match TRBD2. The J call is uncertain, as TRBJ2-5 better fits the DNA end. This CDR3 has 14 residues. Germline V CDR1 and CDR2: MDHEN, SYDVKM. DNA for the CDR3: TGTGCCAGCAGACAACTAGCGGGAGGGGAGACCCAGTACTTC. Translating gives CASRQLAGGETQYF.

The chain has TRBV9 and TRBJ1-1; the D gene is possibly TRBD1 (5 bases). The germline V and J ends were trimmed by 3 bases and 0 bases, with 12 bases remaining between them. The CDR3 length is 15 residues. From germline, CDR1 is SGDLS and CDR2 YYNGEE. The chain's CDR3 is CASSGRQRMNTEAFF. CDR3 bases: TGTGCCAGCAGCGGTCGACAGCGCATGAACACTGAAGCTTTCTTT.

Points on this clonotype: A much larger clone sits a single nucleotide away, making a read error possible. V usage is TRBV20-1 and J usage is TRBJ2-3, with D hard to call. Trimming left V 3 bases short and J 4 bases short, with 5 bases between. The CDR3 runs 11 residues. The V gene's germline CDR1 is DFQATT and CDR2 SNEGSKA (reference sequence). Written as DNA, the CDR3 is TGCAGTGCTAGGGTCCCAGATACGCAGTATTTT. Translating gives CSARVPDTQYF.

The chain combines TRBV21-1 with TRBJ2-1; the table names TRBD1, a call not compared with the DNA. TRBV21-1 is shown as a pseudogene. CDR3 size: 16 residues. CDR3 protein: CASSKRQFLSYNEQFF. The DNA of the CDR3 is TGTGCCAGCAGCAAAAGACAGTTTCTCTCCTACAATGAGCAGTTCTTC.

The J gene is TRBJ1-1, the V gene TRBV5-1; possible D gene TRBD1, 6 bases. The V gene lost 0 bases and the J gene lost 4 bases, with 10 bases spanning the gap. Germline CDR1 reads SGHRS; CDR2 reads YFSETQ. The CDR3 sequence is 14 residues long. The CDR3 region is CASSLDRDGTEAFF. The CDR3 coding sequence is TGCGCCAGCAGCTTGGACAGGGATGGCACTGAAGCTTTCTTT.

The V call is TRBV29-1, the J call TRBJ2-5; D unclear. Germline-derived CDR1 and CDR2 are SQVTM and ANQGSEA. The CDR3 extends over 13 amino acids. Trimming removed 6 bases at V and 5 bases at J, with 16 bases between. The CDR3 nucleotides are TGCAGCGTAGCTAGGGTTGGAGTGGAGACCCAGTACTTC. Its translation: CSVARVGVETQYF.

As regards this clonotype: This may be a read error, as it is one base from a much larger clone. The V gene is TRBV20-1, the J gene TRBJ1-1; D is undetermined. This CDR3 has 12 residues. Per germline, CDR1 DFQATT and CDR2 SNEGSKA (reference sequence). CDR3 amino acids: CNASRVGTEAFF. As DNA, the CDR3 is TGCAATGCTAGTAGGGTGGGAACTGAAGCTTTCTTT.

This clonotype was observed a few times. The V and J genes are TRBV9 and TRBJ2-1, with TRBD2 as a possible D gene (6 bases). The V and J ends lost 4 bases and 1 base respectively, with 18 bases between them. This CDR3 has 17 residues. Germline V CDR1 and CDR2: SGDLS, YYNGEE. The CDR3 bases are TGTGCCAGCAGCCCAAGGGAGGCCTCAGGTTCCTACAATGAGCAGTTCTTC. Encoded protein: CASSPREASGSYNEQFF.

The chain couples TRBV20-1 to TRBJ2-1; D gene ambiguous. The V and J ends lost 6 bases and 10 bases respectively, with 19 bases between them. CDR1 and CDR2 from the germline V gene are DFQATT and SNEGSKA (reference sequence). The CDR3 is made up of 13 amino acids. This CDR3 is CSALQWAREEQFF. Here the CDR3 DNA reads TGCAGTGCGCTCCAATGGGCGCGTGAGGAGCAGTTCTTC.

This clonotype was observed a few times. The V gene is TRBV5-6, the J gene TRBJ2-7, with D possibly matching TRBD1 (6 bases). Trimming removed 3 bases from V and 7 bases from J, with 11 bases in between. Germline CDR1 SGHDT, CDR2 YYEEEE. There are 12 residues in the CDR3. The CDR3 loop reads CASSSGVREQYF. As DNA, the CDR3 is TGTGCCAGCAGCTCAGGGGTGCGAGAGCAGTACTTC.

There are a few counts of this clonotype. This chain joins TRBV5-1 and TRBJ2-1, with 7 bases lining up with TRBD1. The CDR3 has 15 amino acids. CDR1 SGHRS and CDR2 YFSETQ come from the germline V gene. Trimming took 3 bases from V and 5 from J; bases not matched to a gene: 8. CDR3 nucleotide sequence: TGCGCCAGCAGCTCCAACCGGGGACAGAACAATGAGCAGTTCTTC. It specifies CASSSNRGQNNEQFF.

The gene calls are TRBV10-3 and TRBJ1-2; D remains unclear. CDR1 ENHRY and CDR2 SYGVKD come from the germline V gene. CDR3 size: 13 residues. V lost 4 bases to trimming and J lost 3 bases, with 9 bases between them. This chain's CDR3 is CAISGSAYYGYTF. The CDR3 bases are TGTGCCATCAGTGGGTCCGCTTACTATGGCTACACCTTC.

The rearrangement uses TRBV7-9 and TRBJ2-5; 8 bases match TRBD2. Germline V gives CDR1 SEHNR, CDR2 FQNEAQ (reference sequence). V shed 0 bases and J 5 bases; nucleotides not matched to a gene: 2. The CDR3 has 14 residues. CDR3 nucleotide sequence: TGTGCCAGCAGCTTAGCCGGGGGGGACGAGACCCAGTACTTC. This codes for CASSLAGGDETQYF. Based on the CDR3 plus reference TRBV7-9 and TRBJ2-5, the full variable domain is DTGVSQNPRHKITKRGQNVTFRCDPISEHNRLYWYRQTLGQGPEFLTYFQNEAQLEKSRLLSDRFSAERPKGSFSTLEIQRTEQGDSAMYLCASSLAGGDETQYFGPGTRLLVL.